This T cell receptor (beta chain) is from a study of OX40 agonist ivuxolimab in advanced cancers. Overall study context: The patients' treatment was ivuxolimab, an agonistic anti-OX40 (CD134) antibody.

Sequencing used immunoSEQ multiplex PCR; TCRdb keeps in-frame clones, though not all of them. The repertoire holds fewer than 50,000 clones, with more than 70% as singletons. The receptor's source is an adult with an advanced solid tumor such as melanoma, head and neck, liver or kidney cancer. The sequencing used CD4+ or CD8+ T cells sorted from blood, collected in a trial of the OX40 agonist ivuxolimab.

CDR3 nucleotides: TGTGCCAGCAGCACCAGACAGGGCGCCTACAATGAGCAGTTCTTC. This translates into CASSTRQGAYNEQFF. The V gene is TRBV5-4, the J gene TRBJ2-1; TRBD1 agrees at 7 bases. V lost 4 bases and J lost 2; bases outside the gene matches: 6. Germline values: CDR1 SGHNT, CDR2 YYREEE (reference sequence). The CDR3 extends over 15 amino acids.